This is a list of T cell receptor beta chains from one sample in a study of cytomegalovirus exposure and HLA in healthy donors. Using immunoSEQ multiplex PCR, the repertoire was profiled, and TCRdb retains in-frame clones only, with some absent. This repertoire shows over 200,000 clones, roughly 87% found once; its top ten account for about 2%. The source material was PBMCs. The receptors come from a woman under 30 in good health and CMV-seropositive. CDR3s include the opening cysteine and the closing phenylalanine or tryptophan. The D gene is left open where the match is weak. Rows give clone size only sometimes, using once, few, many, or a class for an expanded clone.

CDR3: CASSPRPSGRAYEQYF
DNA: TGTGCCAGCAGTCCCCGTCCTAGCGGGAGGGCTTACGAGCAGTACTTC
D: TRBD2
size: NA
length: 16
J: TRBJ2-7
V: TRBV27

CDR3: CASSYSDRGNTEAFF
DNA: TGTGCCAGCAGTTACTCGGACAGGGGGAACACTGAAGCTTTCTTT
D: TRBD1
size: NA
length: 15
J: TRBJ1-1
V: TRBV6-5

CDR3: CAWSEREYNEQFF
DNA: TGTGCCTGGAGTGAGCGGGAGTACAATGAGCAGTTCTTC
D: TRBD2
size: many
length: 13
J: TRBJ2-1
V: TRBV30

CDR3: CASSWGDSQNGYTF
DNA: TGCGCCAGCAGCTGGGGGGACAGCCAGAATGGCTACACCTTC
D: TRBD1
size: NA
length: 14
J: TRBJ1-2
V: TRBV5-1

CDR3: CASSLAGSGANVLTF
DNA: TGTGCCAGCAGCTTAGCGGGATCTGGGGCCAACGTCCTGACTTTC
D: NA
size: few
length: 15
J: TRBJ2-6
V: TRBV11-2

CDR3: CASSEGTSGPGELFF
DNA: TGTGCCAGCAGCGAAGGGACTAGCGGCCCCGGGGAGCTGTTTTTT
D: TRBD2
size: NA
length: 15
J: TRBJ2-2
V: TRBV9

CDR3: CSVDWDRGYGYTF
DNA: TGCAGCGTTGACTGGGACAGGGGCTATGGCTACACCTTC
D: TRBD1
size: once
length: 13
J: TRBJ1-2
V: TRBV29-1

CDR3: CASSRGLAGGFSYEQYF
DNA: TGTGCCAGTAGTAGAGGACTAGCGGGAGGGTTCTCCTACGAGCAGTACTTC
D: TRBD2
size: NA
length: 17
J: TRBJ2-7
V: TRBV19

CDR3: CASSSGTGNEKLFF
DNA: TGTGCCAGCAGCTCCGGGACAGGGAATGAAAAACTGTTTTTT
D: TRBD1
size: few
length: 14
J: TRBJ1-4
V: TRBV11-2

CDR3: CASSHSGGTYNEQFF
DNA: TGTGCCAGCAGCCATAGCGGGGGGACCTACAATGAGCAGTTCTTC
D: TRBD2
size: NA
length: 15
J: TRBJ2-1
V: TRBV13

CDR3: CASSATDRGLYNEQFF
DNA: TGCGCCAGCAGCGCGACCGACAGGGGGTTATACAATGAGCAGTTCTTC
D: TRBD1
size: NA
length: 16
J: TRBJ2-1
V: TRBV5-1

CDR3: CASSTLQGTQPQHF
DNA: TGTGCCAGCAGTACCCTACAGGGGACTCAGCCCCAGCATTTT
D: TRBD1
size: NA
length: 14
J: TRBJ1-5
V: TRBV27

CDR3: CASSFLGQKTEAFF
DNA: TGTGCCAGCAGTTTTCTGGGACAAAAGACTGAAGCTTTCTTT
D: NA
size: NA
length: 14
J: TRBJ1-1
V: TRBV28

CDR3: CASSLPSGTGELFF
DNA: TGCGCCAGCAGTCTCCCTAGTGGCACCGGGGAGCTGTTTTTT
D: NA
size: NA
length: 14
J: TRBJ2-2
V: TRBV4-1

CDR3: CASSVGTGNSYEQYF
DNA: TGTGCCAGCAGCGTAGGGACAGGGAACTCCTACGAGCAGTACTTC
D: TRBD1
size: NA
length: 15
J: TRBJ2-7
V: TRBV7-9

CDR3: CATSRDRGMYNEQFF
DNA: TGTGCCACCAGCAGAGACCGGGGGATGTACAATGAGCAGTTCTTC
D: NA
size: NA
length: 15
J: TRBJ2-1
V: TRBV15

CDR3: CASSLTPGLAGVSGELFF
DNA: TGTGCCAGCAGCTTAACTCCAGGACTAGCGGGAGTATCCGGGGAGCTGTTTTTT
D: TRBD2
size: NA
length: 18
J: TRBJ2-2
V: TRBV7-3

CDR3: CASSGSETQYF
DNA: TGCGCCAGCAGCGGTAGCGAGACCCAGTACTTC
D: NA
size: once
length: 11
J: TRBJ2-5
V: TRBV5-1

CDR3: CASSPGRGGNTEAFF
DNA: TGTGCCAGCAGCCCCGGGCGGGGGGGGAACACTGAAGCTTTCTTT
D: NA
size: few
length: 15
J: TRBJ1-1
V: TRBV11-2

CDR3: CASSLEPGIVGANVLTF
DNA: TGCGCCAGCAGCTTGGAGCCGGGGATTGTTGGGGCCAACGTCCTGACTTTC
D: NA
size: once
length: 17
J: TRBJ2-6
V: TRBV5-1

CDR3: CASSETKRQAPLNTEAFF
DNA: TGTGCCAGCAGTGAGACGAAGAGACAGGCCCCATTAAACACTGAAGCTTTCTTT
D: NA
size: NA
length: 18
J: TRBJ1-1
V: TRBV25-1

CDR3: CASSFGSSGTGEQFF
DNA: TGTGCCAGCAGTTTCGGTTCTAGCGGGACCGGTGAGCAGTTCTTC
D: TRBD2
size: NA
length: 15
J: TRBJ2-1
V: TRBV27

CDR3: CATKPMISNTEAFF
DNA: TGTGCCACCAAACCTATGATTTCGAACACTGAAGCTTTCTTT
D: NA
size: NA
length: 14
J: TRBJ1-1
V: TRBV19

CDR3: CASSPTGGGLGSRPQHF
DNA: TGTGCCAGTAGCCCGACAGGCGGGGGGCTAGGATCAAGGCCCCAGCATTTT
D: NA
size: NA
length: 17
J: TRBJ1-5
V: TRBV19

CDR3: CASSLQSTGEKLFF
DNA: TGTGCCAGCAGCTTACAGTCGACGGGAGAAAAACTGTTTTTT
D: NA
size: few
length: 14
J: TRBJ1-4
V: TRBV7-2

CDR3: CASSEGGIDEPQHF
DNA: TGTGCCAGCAGCGAGGGGGGGATTGACGAGCCCCAGCATTTT
D: NA
size: NA
length: 14
J: TRBJ1-5
V: TRBV9

CDR3: CASLPPLRERSGNTIYF
DNA: TGTGCCAGCTTGCCACCTCTCAGGGAACGCTCTGGAAACACCATATATTTT
D: NA
size: NA
length: 17
J: TRBJ1-3
V: TRBV18

CDR3: CASSDALSGSEQYF
DNA: TGCGCCAGCAGTGACGCCCTTAGCGGGAGCGAGCAGTACTTC
D: TRBD2
size: NA
length: 14
J: TRBJ2-7
V: TRBV10-2

CDR3: CASSDQRPGLAGGILVTGELFF
DNA: TGTGCCAGCAGCGACCAAAGACCCGGACTAGCGGGAGGAATCCTAGTAACCGGGGAGCTGTTTTTT
D: TRBD2
size: NA
length: 22
J: TRBJ2-2
V: TRBV9

CDR3: CASSLRTGGSYEQYF
DNA: TGTGCCAGCAGTCTGAGGACAGGGGGCTCCTACGAGCAGTACTTC
D: TRBD1
size: NA
length: 15
J: TRBJ2-7
V: TRBV28

CDR3: CASSHRPGQSNYGYTF
DNA: TGCGCCAGCAGCCACCGACCGGGACAGAGTAACTATGGCTACACCTTC
D: TRBD1
size: few
length: 16
J: TRBJ1-2
V: TRBV4-1

CDR3: CASSPSALAQYNEQFF
DNA: TGCGCCAGCAGCCCCTCAGCCCTAGCGCAGTACAATGAGCAGTTCTTC
D: NA
size: NA
length: 16
J: TRBJ2-1
V: TRBV4-1

CDR3: CASSPGWGENTEAFF
DNA: TGTGCCAGCAGCCCCGGCTGGGGGGAAAACACTGAAGCTTTCTTT
D: NA
size: once
length: 15
J: TRBJ1-1
V: TRBV7-9